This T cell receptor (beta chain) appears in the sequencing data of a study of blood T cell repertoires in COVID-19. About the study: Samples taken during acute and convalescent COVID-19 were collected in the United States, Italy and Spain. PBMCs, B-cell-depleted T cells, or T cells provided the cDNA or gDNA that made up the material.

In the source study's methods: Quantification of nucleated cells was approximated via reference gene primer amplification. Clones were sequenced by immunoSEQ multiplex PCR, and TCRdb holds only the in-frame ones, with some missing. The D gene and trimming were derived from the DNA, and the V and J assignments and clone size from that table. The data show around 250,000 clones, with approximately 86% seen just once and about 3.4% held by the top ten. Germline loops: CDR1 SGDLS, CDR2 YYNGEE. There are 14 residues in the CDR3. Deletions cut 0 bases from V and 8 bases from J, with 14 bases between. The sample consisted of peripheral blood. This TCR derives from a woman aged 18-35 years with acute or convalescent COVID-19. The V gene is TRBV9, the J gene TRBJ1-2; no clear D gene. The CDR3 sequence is CASSVAGIPGGYTF. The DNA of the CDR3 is TGTGCCAGCAGCGTAGCAGGCATACCGGGGGGCTACACCTTC.